This paragraph covers one T cell receptor (beta chain) sequence. Its target is unknown. This specimen belongs to a study of cytomegalovirus exposure and HLA in healthy donors. Findings of the study overall: Approximately 160 TCR beta chains were listed as cytomegalovirus-associated. Earlier findings revealed that most TCR beta V segments proved productive either about 87% or about 30% of the time. Donors belonging to an Asian-associated ancestry cluster reportedly showed fewer N-insertions in productive TCRs than the 666-donor mean, according to what a later analysis found. Later analysis suggested links between common viral pathogens and several top significant clusters.

Both 60 Vbeta primers and 13 Jbeta primers went into the PCR. Measured with immunoSEQ multiplex PCR; TCRdb has only the in-frame clones, and not every one. The data show about 250,000 clones, around 83% seen once. Germline assignment: CDR1 LNHDA and CDR2 SQIVND (reference sequence). The CDR3 sequence is 14 residues long. The rearrangement joins TRBV19 to TRBJ2-5; 7 bases line up with TRBD2. The DNA end lines up better with TRBJ2-7; the J call may be wrong. This TCR came from a girl aged 2 to 10 in good health and CMV-seronegative. The sequencing sample was made of PBMCs. CDR3 loop: CASSIQRDSYEQYF. CDR3 DNA sequence: TGTGCCAGTAGTATCCAGCGGGACTCCTACGAGCAGTACTTC.